A single TCR beta chain is shown here with its context. The antigen is not known. Trimming left V 1 base short and J 3 bases short, with 8 bases between. The CDR3 is 13 amino acids. Germline V lookup: CDR1 SGHRS, CDR2 YFSETQ. Each CDR3 protein gets one entry after TCRdb re-called the 5' RACE reads with MiXCR. In the table there are under 50,000 distinct CDR3 sequences, around 25% of which are singletons. These data come from a study of T-cell memory formation after mild COVID-19. Study results and caveats: Shrinking CD4+ clones resided mostly in CM and EM, and CD8+ ones in EMRA.

V gene TRBV5-1 combines with J gene TRBJ2-7; D is undetermined. The source material was PBMCs or a T cell subset sorted from them (not recorded which). This receptor was taken from a man aged 18 to 30 who had mild COVID-19 (a few samples of this study predate the infection). Cell type and time point are not known. The CDR3 nucleotides are TGCGCCAGCAGCTTGTCCCAGCTCTACGAGCAGTACTTC. This sequence encodes CASSLSQLYEQYF.